What follows are 19 T cell receptor beta chains derived from one specimen sequenced in a study of identical twins. MiXCR was run by TCRdb on the 5' RACE reads, yielding one entry per CDR3 protein. The table shows approximately 220,000 distinct CDR3 sequences, with about a tenth occurring only once. Source material: memory (CD45RO+) T cells sorted from blood. All receptors derive from a woman between 18 and 30 years old in good health.

This clonotype was counted at least ten times. The chain is built from TRBV7-8 and TRBJ2-3, with TRBD1 matching 7 bases. CDR3 length: 15 amino acids. Per germline, CDR1 SGHVS and CDR2 FQNEAQ. Trimming removed 2 bases from V and 3 bases from J; junction bases left unmatched: 5. DNA of the CDR3: TGTGCCAGCAGCTTACAAAGGGGGCCTACAGATACGCAGTATTTT. It is translated as CASSLQRGPTDTQYF.

V and J are TRBV20-1 and TRBJ2-7; 10 bases map to TRBD2. The CDR3 covers 13 residues. The germline V gene encodes CDR1 DFQATT and CDR2 SNEGSKA (reference sequence). V shed 6 bases and J 7 bases; nucleotides not matched to a gene: 9. In DNA, the CDR3 is TGCAGTGCCGGAGCGGGAGGGGGCCGGGAGCAGTACTTC. This gives the protein CSAGAGGGREQYF.

This clonotype came up a few times. The chain links TRBV20-1 to TRBJ2-1; D is perhaps TRBD2 (6 bases). Trimming removed 5 bases at V and 1 base at J, with 12 bases between. The CDR3 runs 14 residues. Germline V gene lookup returns CDR1 DFQATT and CDR2 SNEGSKA (reference sequence). For the CDR3, the DNA is TGCAGTGCTGTTAGCGGTCCGTCCTACAATGAGCAGTTCTTC. Amino acid sequence: CSAVSGPSYNEQFF.

The chain joins TRBV11-2 to TRBJ2-1; 13 nucleotides agree with TRBD2. V was pared by 5 bases and J by 7 bases, with 8 bases of the junction left unmatched. The CDR3 spans 16 residues. Germline loops: CDR1 SGHAT, CDR2 FQNNGV. CDR3 protein: CASSPRLAGGENEQFF. CDR3 DNA: TGTGCCAGCAGCCCGAGACTAGCGGGAGGTGAAAATGAGCAGTTCTTC.

The genes are TRBV7-9 and TRBJ2-1; D might be TRBD2 (6 bases). Trimming pared 5 bases from V and 7 bases from J, leaving 15 bases between. The CDR3 has 14 amino acids. The germline CDR1 and CDR2 sequences are SEHNR and FQNEAQ (reference sequence). CDR3 nucleotides: TGTGCCAGCAGCGTTTATACTAGCTCGAATGAGCAGTTCTTC. Translating gives CASSVYTSSNEQFF.

This chain connects TRBV20-1 to TRBJ2-3; the D is unclear. The CDR3 is 12 amino acids. Trimming shortened V by 6 bases and J by 0 bases, and 7 bases separated the two germline ends. Germline-derived CDR1 and CDR2 are DFQATT and SNEGSKA (reference sequence). CDR3 in amino acids: CSADRSTDTQYF. CDR3 bases: TGCAGTGCCGACCGGAGCACAGATACGCAGTATTTT.

This clonotype occurred many times. This chain joins TRBV9 and TRBJ1-1; D remains ambiguous. The V end lost 0 bases, the J end lost 4 bases, and 19 bases lay between the germline ends. In germline, CDR1 is SGDLS, CDR2 YYNGEE. The CDR3 spans 17 residues. The chain's CDR3 is CASSVDPSRGWSTEAFF. The CDR3 coding sequence is TGTGCCAGCAGCGTAGACCCATCCCGAGGGTGGAGCACTGAAGCTTTCTTT.

V and J are TRBV7-6 and TRBJ2-2, with D possibly matching TRBD1 (6 bases). The CDR3 runs 17 residues. V gave up 3 bases and J gave up 6 bases, with 20 bases separating them. Germline V gives CDR1 SGHVS, CDR2 FNYEAQ. CDR3 region: CASSFTRGGLSAGELFF. As DNA, the CDR3 is TGTGCCAGCAGCTTTACCAGGGGTGGGCTCTCGGCCGGGGAGCTGTTTTTT.

This clonotype showed up just a few times. The V gene is TRBV6-2 or TRBV6-3, the J gene TRBJ2-2; either TRBD1 or TRBD2 may fit D (6 bases each). V lost 2 bases and J lost 0, with 16 bases in between. This CDR3 is 18 amino acids long. The V gene's germline CDR1 is MNHEY and CDR2 SVGEGT. CDR3 residues: CASSYHFEGGANTGELFF. In DNA form, the CDR3 reads TGTGCCAGCAGTTACCATTTTGAGGGGGGCGCGAACACCGGGGAGCTGTTTTTT.

This clonotype was seen repeatedly, ten times or more. V gene TRBV5-1 combines with J gene TRBJ2-1; 9 nucleotides align to TRBD1. The ends lost 0 bases at V and 6 bases at J; junction bases unmatched: 4. There are 15 residues in the CDR3. Germline CDR1 and CDR2: SGHRS and YFSETQ. CDR3 protein: CASSLGDRDVNEQFF. In DNA, the CDR3 is TGCGCCAGCAGCTTGGGGGACAGGGATGTCAATGAGCAGTTCTTC.

This clonotype was detected only a few times. This sequence joins TRBV12-3 or TRBV12-4 and TRBJ2-2; D possibly matches TRBD1 or TRBD2 (5 bases each). CDR3 length: 15 amino acids. Trimming stripped 3 bases from V and 2 bases from J, with 10 bases between. The CDR3 protein is CASSLWGINTGELFF. CDR3 DNA: TGTGCCAGCAGTTTGTGGGGGATTAACACCGGGGAGCTGTTTTTT.

This clonotype was observed a few times. V and J are TRBV21-1 and TRBJ2-1; the tabulated D call, TRBD1, remains unverified against the DNA. TRBV21-1 is reported as a pseudogene. The CDR3 has 15 amino acids. The CDR3 DNA is TGTGCCAGCAGGTTAGGGGGCAGTTCCTACAATGAGCAGTTCTTC. Protein: CASRLGGSSYNEQFF.

The chain joins TRBV11-2 to TRBJ2-7; 7 nucleotides line up with TRBD2. Germline V gene data show CDR1 as SGHAT and CDR2 as FQNNGV. The V and J ends lost 5 bases and 2 bases, in that order; junction bases with no gene match: 3. The CDR3 totals 13 residues. CDR3 protein: CASSAGTTYEQYF. CDR3 nucleotide sequence: TGTGCCAGCAGCGCCGGGACTACCTACGAGCAGTACTTC.

This clonotype was observed a few times. V usage is TRBV10-3 and J usage is TRBJ2-1; 7 nucleotides line up with TRBD2. CDR3 size: 14 residues. Germline values: CDR1 ENHRY, CDR2 SYGVKD. V was pared by 5 bases and J by 6 bases, with 7 bases of the junction left unmatched. CDR3 DNA: TGTGCCATCAGTCCTAAGGGAGGGGTCAATGAGCAGTTCTTC. This translates into CAISPKGGVNEQFF.

The chain couples TRBV20-1 to TRBJ2-3; no definite D call. The CDR3 sequence is 11 residues long. Germline CDR1 reads DFQATT; CDR2 reads SNEGSKA (reference sequence). Trimming left V 5 bases short and J 6 bases short, with 9 bases between. The DNA for the CDR3 is TGCAGTGCTGGAGTAGAGGATACGCAGTATTTT. The encoded protein is CSAGVEDTQYF.

Ten or more counts support this clonotype. J is TRBJ2-2 and V is TRBV7-2; 12 positions agree with TRBD2. V dropped 3 bases and J dropped 0; count of bases not matched to a gene: 2. CDR1 and CDR2 (germline): SGHTA, FQGNSA. This CDR3 region has 17 residues. The CDR3 DNA follows: TGTGCCAGCAGCTTCCCTAGCGGGGGGGCGAACACCGGGGAGCTGTTTTTT. Translating it yields CASSFPSGGANTGELFF.

The V call is TRBV7-3, the J call TRBJ2-2; D call uncertain. This CDR3 is built from 12 residues. Per the germline V gene, CDR1 is SGHTA and CDR2 is FQGTGA. V was trimmed by 5 bases and J by 7 bases, leaving 8 bases between them. CDR3 region: CASSPLYGELFF. In DNA form, the CDR3 reads TGTGCCAGCAGCCCATTATACGGGGAGCTGTTTTTT.

The rearrangement uses TRBV2 and TRBJ1-4, with D hard to call. Germline CDR1 SNHLY, CDR2 FYNNEI. The CDR3 has 16 amino acids. The V gene lost 6 bases and the J gene lost 0 bases, with 14 bases spanning the gap. CDR3 bases: TGTGCCAGCAGCCGAGAAAGAGCTTCAACTAATGAAAAACTGTTTTTT. It translates to CASSRERASTNEKLFF.

The rearrangement uses TRBV12-3 or TRBV12-4 and TRBJ1-1; D unclear. The length of the CDR3 is 12 residues. V was clipped by 8 bases and J by 10 bases, with 17 bases between them. The CDR3 DNA reads as TGTGCCAGCCCTCGGGAGGGTTCCGGAGCTTTCTTT. The encoded protein is CASPREGSGAFF.